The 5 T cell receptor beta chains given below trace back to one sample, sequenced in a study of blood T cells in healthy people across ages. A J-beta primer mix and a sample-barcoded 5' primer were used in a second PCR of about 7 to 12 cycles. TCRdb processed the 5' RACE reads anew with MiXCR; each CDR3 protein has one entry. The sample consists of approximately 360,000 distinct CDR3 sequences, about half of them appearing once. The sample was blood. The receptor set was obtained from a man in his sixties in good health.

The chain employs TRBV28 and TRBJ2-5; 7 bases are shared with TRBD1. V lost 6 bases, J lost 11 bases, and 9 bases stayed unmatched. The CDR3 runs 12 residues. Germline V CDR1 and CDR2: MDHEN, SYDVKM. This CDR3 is CASRPDRDGQYF. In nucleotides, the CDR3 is TGTGCCAGCAGACCAGACAGGGACGGGCAGTACTTC.

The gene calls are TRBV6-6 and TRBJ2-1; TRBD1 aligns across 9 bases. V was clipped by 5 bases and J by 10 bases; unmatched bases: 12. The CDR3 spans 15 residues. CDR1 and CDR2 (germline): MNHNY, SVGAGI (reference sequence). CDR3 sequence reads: CASSPGDRVVWEQFF. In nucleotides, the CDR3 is TGTGCCAGCAGTCCCGGGGACAGGGTGGTTTGGGAGCAGTTCTTC.

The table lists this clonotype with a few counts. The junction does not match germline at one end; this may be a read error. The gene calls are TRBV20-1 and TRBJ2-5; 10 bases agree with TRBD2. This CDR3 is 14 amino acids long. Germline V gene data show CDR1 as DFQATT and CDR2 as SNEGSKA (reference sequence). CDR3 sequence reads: CSAFGLAVQGTQYF. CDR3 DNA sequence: TGCAGTGCTTTTGGACTAGCGGTCCAAGGGACCCAGTACTTC.

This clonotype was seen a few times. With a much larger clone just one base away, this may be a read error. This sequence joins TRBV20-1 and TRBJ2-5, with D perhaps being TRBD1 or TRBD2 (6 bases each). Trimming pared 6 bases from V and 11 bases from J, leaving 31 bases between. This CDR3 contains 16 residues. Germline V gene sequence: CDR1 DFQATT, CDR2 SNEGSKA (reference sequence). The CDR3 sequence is CSANSLAVGGHNEQYF. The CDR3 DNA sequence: TGCAGTGCCAATTCTTTAGCGGTAGGGGGTCACAATGAGCAGTACTTC.

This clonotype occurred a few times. The CDR3 nucleotides read TGTGCCAGCAGTTACTCCTCAAGGGAGCAGTTCTTC. This sequence encodes CASSYSSREQFF. This sequence joins TRBV6-2 or TRBV6-3 and TRBJ2-1; D gene unclear. The V and J ends lost 0 bases and 10 bases respectively, with 7 bases between them. Germline-derived CDR1 and CDR2 are MNHEY and SVGEGT. This CDR3 comprises 12 residues.